The 14 T cell receptor beta chains given below trace back to one sample, sequenced in a study of OX40 agonist ivuxolimab in advanced cancers. TCRdb's copy holds only in-frame clones and misses some; the assay was immunoSEQ multiplex PCR. The sample contains some 58,000 clones, around 90% of which appear only once. Specimen: CD4+ or CD8+ T cells sorted from blood, collected in a trial of the OX40 agonist ivuxolimab. The receptors stem from an adult with an advanced solid tumor such as melanoma, head and neck, liver or kidney cancer.

The chain employs TRBV14 and TRBJ2-1, with D possibly TRBD2 on 7 matching bases. The CDR3 runs 16 residues. The ends were cut back, 3 bases at V and 7 bases at J, with 19 bases in the middle. Germline V lookup: CDR1 SGHDN, CDR2 FVKESK. This chain's CDR3 is CASSQSLFRGGNEQFF. The CDR3 region has the DNA TGTGCCAGCAGCCAGTCGTTATTCAGGGGAGGGAATGAGCAGTTCTTC.

The V and J genes are TRBV9 and TRBJ1-3; D may be TRBD1 (6 bases). This CDR3 spans 15 amino acids. V was clipped by 2 bases and J by 0 bases, with 9 bases between them. Germline CDR1 and CDR2: SGDLS and YYNGEE. CDR3 DNA: TGTGCCAGCAGCGTTCAGGGGAACTCTGGAAACACCATATATTTT. The encoded protein is CASSVQGNSGNTIYF.

This chain joins TRBV7-6 and TRBJ2-5; TRBD2 might be the D (6 bases). Germline V gives CDR1 SGHVS, CDR2 FNYEAQ. Trimming removed 5 bases from V and 0 bases from J, with 16 bases in between. CDR3 length: 16 amino acids. The CDR3 loop reads CASSPFLGGYQETQYF. In DNA, the CDR3 is TGTGCCAGCAGCCCATTCTTGGGAGGCTACCAAGAGACCCAGTACTTC.

The chain employs TRBV5-4 and TRBJ1-6, with D possibly being TRBD1 (5 bases). Germline CDR1 SGHNT, CDR2 YYREEE (reference sequence). The CDR3 has 14 amino acids. Trimming took off 0 bases at V and 7 bases at J, with 8 bases between the two ends. The CDR3: CASSLDRWNSPLHF. In nucleotides, the CDR3 is TGTGCCAGCAGCTTGGACAGGTGGAATTCACCCCTCCACTTT.

The rearrangement links TRBV6-6 to TRBJ2-6, with D hard to call. The CDR3 is 14 amino acids. The V gene's germline CDR1 is MNHNY and CDR2 SVGAGI (reference sequence). The V end lost 3 bases, the J end lost 0 bases, and 3 bases lay between the germline ends. Written as DNA, the CDR3 is TGTGCCAGCAGTTATTACTCTGGGGCCAACGTCCTGACTTTC. Translating it yields CASSYYSGANVLTF.

The chain uses TRBV4-3 and TRBJ1-2, with TRBD1 matching 7 bases. Germline-derived CDR1 and CDR2 are LGHNA and YSLEER. The CDR3 has 15 amino acids. V gave up 0 bases and J gave up 7 bases; unmatched junction bases: 8. The CDR3 spells CASSQDPKTGRGYTF. CDR3 bases: TGCGCCAGCAGCCAAGATCCTAAGACAGGGCGTGGCTACACCTTC.

The CDR3 DNA is TGTGCCAGCATTGACTCTCGGACAGCGAACACTGAAGCTTTCTTT. It codes for CASIDSRTANTEAFF. The chain uses TRBV2 and TRBJ1-1, with a possible D match to TRBD1 (6 bases). V gave up 7 bases and J gave up 1 base, with 16 bases separating them. The CDR3 is made up of 15 amino acids. From germline, CDR1 is SNHLY and CDR2 FYNNEI.

The rearrangement links TRBV5-6 to TRBJ2-3; 9 bases align to TRBD2. The CDR3 extends over 15 amino acids. The trim removed 4 bases at V and 3 bases at J, leaving 6 bases unmatched. Germline V gene data show CDR1 as SGHDT and CDR2 as YYEEEE. The CDR3 DNA follows: TGTGCCAGCAGCCCCTTGGCGGGGGGGACAGATACGCAGTATTTT. Encoded protein: CASSPLAGGTDTQYF.

This chain joins TRBV7-2 and TRBJ2-1; D is undetermined. Germline V gene lookup returns CDR1 SGHTA and CDR2 FQGNSA. CDR3 length equals 15 residues. Trimming shortened V by 2 bases and J by 0 bases, and 8 bases separated the two germline ends. The CDR3 DNA reads as TGTGCCAGCAGCTTATGGGAAAGCTCCTACAATGAGCAGTTCTTC. It is translated as CASSLWESSYNEQFF.

CDR3 amino acids: CASGSQGGETQYF. In DNA form, the CDR3 reads TGTGCTAGTGGTTCTCAGGGGGGGGAGACCCAGTACTTC. V usage is TRBV12-5 and J usage is TRBJ2-5; the D call may be TRBD1 or TRBD2 (7 bases each). Germline values: CDR1 LGHNT, CDR2 FRNRAP. CDR3 length: 13 amino acids. V lost 4 bases to trimming and J lost 5 bases, with 11 bases between them.

The chain uses TRBV5-4 and TRBJ1-1, with D possibly matching TRBD1 (6 bases). CDR1 and CDR2 from the germline V gene are SGHNT and YYREEE (reference sequence). V was clipped by 4 bases and J by 3 bases, with 25 bases between them. The CDR3 totals 18 residues. CDR3 sequence reads: CASSPGQNIAQHHTEAFF. CDR3 nucleotide sequence: TGTGCCAGCAGCCCCGGACAGAACATAGCTCAGCATCACACTGAAGCTTTCTTT.

This clone was picked up a small number of times. The chain couples TRBV7-9 to TRBJ1-1; D is possibly TRBD1 (6 bases). The V end was cut by 5 bases, the J end by 1 base, with 17 bases between. Germline V gene sequence: CDR1 SEHNR, CDR2 FQNEAQ (reference sequence). There are 16 residues in the CDR3. The CDR3 nucleotides are TGTGCCAGCAGCGACGGGGGCTTTACCAGGAACACTGAAGCTTTCTTT. Amino acids: CASSDGGFTRNTEAFF.

The rearrangement links TRBV5-6 to TRBJ1-4, with 12 bases fitting TRBD1. Germline V gene lookup returns CDR1 SGHDT and CDR2 YYEEEE. The V gene end was trimmed by 2 bases and the J gene end by 7 bases; junction bases not matched to a gene: 3. This CDR3 spans 15 amino acids. In DNA, the CDR3 is TGTGCCAGCAGCTTCGGGACAGGGGGCGTTGAAAAACTGTTTTTT. Residues: CASSFGTGGVEKLFF.

The V call is TRBV19, the J call TRBJ1-5; 7 bases agree with TRBD1. The germline V gene encodes CDR1 LNHDA and CDR2 SQIVND (reference sequence). J was trimmed by 5 bases and V by 6 bases; bases with no gene match: 7. The CDR3 spans 14 residues. The DNA of the CDR3 is TGTGCCAGTAGAACCCAGGGGGGCCATCAGCCCCAGCATTTT. Translated, it gives CASRTQGGHQPQHF. The entire variable domain, with the rest obtained from reference TRBV19 and TRBJ1-5, is as follows: DGGITQSPKYLFRKEGQNVTLSCEQNLNHDAMYWYRQDPGQGLRLIYYSQIVNDFQKGDIAEGYSVSREKKESFPLTVTSAQKNPTAFYLCASRTQGGHQPQHFGDGTRLSIL.